Sequencing of this T cell receptor (beta chain) was carried out in a study of ipilimumab plus nivolumab after autologous stem cell transplantation. Study-level background: Patients received a median of about five ipilimumab and roughly eight nivolumab doses.

Patients received nivolumab 3 mg/kg at weeks 1, 4, 7, 10, then fortnightly to week 26. Method: immunoSEQ multiplex PCR; TCRdb's copy keeps in-frame clones and lacks some. There are fewer than 85,000 clones in the sample; 75% to 85% occur only once, and 2.2% lies in the top ten. This sample comprised PBMCs, obtained in a trial of ipilimumab plus nivolumab as post-transplant consolidation. This clonotype was sampled from a male donor with diffuse large B-cell lymphoma.

The CDR3 here is CASSLAGAGGFSSYEQYF. The CDR3 DNA is TGCGCCAGCAGCTTGGCTGGGGCTGGTGGATTTAGCTCCTACGAGCAGTACTTC. The rearrangement uses TRBV5-1 and TRBJ2-7, with D tentatively TRBD1 (5 bases). In germline, CDR1 is SGHRS, CDR2 YFSETQ. This CDR3 region has 18 residues. The V end lost 0 bases, the J end lost 0 bases, and 19 bases lay between the germline ends.